One sample yielded the 7 T cell receptor beta chains listed below, sequenced in a study of regulatory T cells in long-lasting Graves disease (dated by TCRdb to 2020 to 2022). Receptors were amplified or captured by multiplex PCR. The instrument given in TCRdb is Illumina HiSeq 4000. iRepertoire HTBI primers and Arm-PCR amplification of CDR3 regions were used to construct TCR beta libraries. The raw public reads went through TCRdb reprocessing: fastp at Q25, MiXCR clone calling, in-frame beta chains kept. Entries are consolidated by CDR3 protein sequence, retaining the most common genes and DNA. This sample gives fewer than 650,000 distinct CDR3 sequences in total; under 20% of them show up just once. The leading ten clones occupy about 20% of the sample. This specimen's time point label, per the study, means: newly diagnosed GD, antithyroid drugs for less than 3 months. For both TCR sequencing and RNA sequencing, RNA was extracted from PBMCs using TRIzol.

This sample was shared with a second study, whose subject was T cells in Graves' hyperthyroidism and ophthalmopathy.

This sample comprised peripheral blood mononuclear cells (PBMCs), obtained at new diagnosis, from a patient treated with antithyroid drugs. The receptors derive from a woman younger than 45 with Graves disease. Donor details come from another sample of the same person, matched by shared clones.

This clonotype came up many times. This chain links TRBV11-2 with TRBJ2-1; the D is unclear. This CDR3 spans 12 amino acids. Looked up from germline, CDR1 is SGHAT and CDR2 is FQNNGV. Between the trimmed V and J ends, which lost 6 bases and 10 bases, there was a span of 13 bases. The CDR3 sequence is CASRPGPMEQFF. CDR3 coding DNA: TGTGCCAGCAGACCCGGACCCATGGAGCAGTTCTTC.

This clonotype was counted at least ten times. The chain combines TRBV7-8 with TRBJ1-5; a weak D match, TRBD1 (5 bases). The CDR3 sequence is 12 residues long. Germline V lookup: CDR1 SGHVS, CDR2 FQNEAQ. V shed 6 bases and J shed 11 bases, with 14 bases lying between them. CDR3: CASSFWGWAQHF. The CDR3 coding sequence is TGTGCCAGCAGTTTCTGGGGGTGGGCCCAGCATTTT.

The chain joins TRBV7-9 to TRBJ2-2; 11 bases line up with TRBD2. Per the germline V gene, CDR1 is SEHNR and CDR2 is FQNEAQ (reference sequence). V trimming: 5 bases; J trimming: 7 bases; junction bases outside the gene matches: 12. The CDR3 contains 17 residues. The CDR3 reads CASSNDVAGGHHGELFF. The CDR3 DNA sequence: TGTGCCAGCAGCAACGACGTAGCGGGAGGGCACCACGGGGAGCTGTTTTTT.

This clonotype was seen repeatedly, ten times or more. This chain joins TRBV27 and TRBJ1-1; D possibly corresponds to TRBD1 (5 bases). V lost 2 bases and J lost 1, with 17 bases in between. This CDR3 contains 17 residues. Germline loops: CDR1 MNHEY, CDR2 SMNVEV (reference sequence). The DNA of the CDR3 is TGTGCCAGCAGTTTAAAGGGGTTTGACAGCTCGAACACTGAAGCTTTCTTT. This encodes CASSLKGFDSSNTEAFF.

This clonotype has at least ten counts. This chain links TRBV24-1 with TRBJ2-7, with 7 bases aligning to TRBD1. The V gene's germline CDR1 is KGHDR and CDR2 SFDVKD. Trimming removed 5 bases from V and 2 bases from J; junction bases left unmatched: 11. This CDR3 region has 16 residues. The CDR3 reads CATSAFRGQMTYEQYF. The CDR3 nucleotides are TGTGCCACCAGTGCGTTTAGGGGGCAGATGACCTACGAGCAGTACTTC.

The table lists this clonotype with a few counts. The CDR3 DNA is TGCGCCAGCAGCTGGTGGACTAGCGGGAGTCTGGGTGAGCAGTTCTTC. Its protein product is CASSWWTSGSLGEQFF. The chain is built from TRBV5-1 and TRBJ2-1; 13 nucleotides line up with TRBD2. Germline CDR1 and CDR2: SGHRS and YFSETQ. The CDR3 consists of 16 residues. V was pared by 3 bases and J by 9 bases, with 9 bases of the junction left unmatched. Based on the CDR3 plus reference TRBV5-1 and TRBJ2-1, the full variable domain is KAGVTQTPRYLIKTRGQQVTLSCSPISGHRSVSWYQQTPGQGLQFLFEYFSETQRNKGNFPGRFSGRQFSNSRSEMNVSTLELGDSALYLCASSWWTSGSLGEQFFGPGTRLTVL.

The J gene is TRBJ2-4, the V gene TRBV7-2; no clear D. The CDR3 has 16 amino acids. Trimming cost V 2 bases and J 0 bases, with 11 bases left between them. From germline, CDR1 is SGHTA and CDR2 FQGNSA. CDR3 region: CASSLTGNLAKNIQYF. In DNA form, the CDR3 reads TGTGCCAGCAGCTTAACTGGGAACTTAGCCAAAAACATTCAGTACTTC.